The 10 T cell receptor beta chains listed next were all sequenced from one sample in a study of T cells after yellow fever vaccination. Using its own MiXCR run on the 5' RACE reads, TCRdb lists one record per CDR3 protein. The sample contains about 350,000 distinct CDR3 sequences, less than 9.5% of which appear only once. This specimen consisted of PBMCs, obtained approximately 47 days after the first yellow fever vaccination. The receptor set was obtained from a man younger than 35 who received the YFV17D yellow fever vaccine.

This clonotype was seen only a few times. The chain recombines TRBV7-8 with TRBJ2-7, with D perhaps matching TRBD1 or TRBD2 (5 bases each). V shed 1 base and J shed 1 base, with 11 bases lying between them. This CDR3 has 15 residues. Germline loops: CDR1 SGHVS, CDR2 FQNEAQ. As DNA, the CDR3 is TGTGCCAGCAGCTTAGTCCAGGGAGTATCCTACGAGCAGTACTTC. Translation gives CASSLVQGVSYEQYF.

This clonotype was detected ten times or more. The chain has TRBV6-5 and TRBJ1-5; D unresolved. Germline-derived CDR1 and CDR2 are MNHEY and SVGAGI. V was trimmed by 0 bases and J by 3 bases, leaving 6 bases between them. This CDR3 is built from 14 residues. CDR3: CASSYSNTNQPQHF. Written as DNA, the CDR3 is TGTGCCAGCAGTTACTCGAACACCAATCAGCCCCAGCATTTT.

The chain links TRBV6-1 to TRBJ1-2; D might be TRBD1 (6 bases). Looked up from germline, CDR1 is MNHNS and CDR2 is SASEGT. V was shortened by 9 bases and J by 8 bases, with 19 bases between the two germline ends. The CDR3 consists of 13 residues. For the CDR3, the DNA is TGTGCCAGTAAACTCGGGGGGCATGCGGGCTACACCTTC. Residues: CASKLGGHAGYTF.

This clonotype occurred a few times. The rearrangement uses TRBV5-1 and TRBJ2-3, with D possibly called TRBD1 or TRBD2 (6 bases each). This CDR3 is built from 16 residues. From germline, CDR1 is SGHRS and CDR2 YFSETQ. V was shortened by 7 bases and J by 2 bases, with 20 bases between the two germline ends. The CDR3 nucleotides read TGCGCCAGCCTCTTGGGGACGGGGGCGTTCACAGATACGCAGTATTTT. Translation gives CASLLGTGAFTDTQYF.

The V call is TRBV9, the J call TRBJ2-1; D ambiguous. CDR1 SGDLS and CDR2 YYNGEE come from the germline V gene. The V gene lost 4 bases and the J gene lost 8 bases, with 22 bases spanning the gap. The CDR3 consists of 16 residues. CDR3 sequence: CASSTPEWADRDEQFF. As DNA, the CDR3 is TGTGCCAGCAGCACCCCCGAATGGGCAGATCGGGATGAGCAGTTCTTC.

V is TRBV20-1 and J is TRBJ2-5; D gene uncertain. The CDR3 loop spans 12 amino acids. The germline V and J ends were trimmed by 3 bases and 5 bases, with 10 bases remaining between them. Germline lookup yields CDR1 DFQATT and CDR2 SNEGSKA (reference sequence). Here the CDR3 DNA reads TGCAGTGCTAGTTCTAGTGCGGAGACCCAGTACTTC. Its translation is CSASSSAETQYF.

This clonotype was picked up a small number of times. The rearrangement joins TRBV6-5 to TRBJ2-4, with D perhaps TRBD1 (5 bases). Per the germline V gene, CDR1 is MNHEY and CDR2 is SVGAGI. The CDR3 sequence is 12 residues long. Trimming stripped 6 bases from V and 7 bases from J, with 10 bases between. Written as DNA, the CDR3 is TGTGCCAGCAGGGACATCGGGAACATTCAGTACTTC. This codes for CASRDIGNIQYF.

There are a few counts of this clonotype. The gene calls are TRBV4-3 and TRBJ1-2, with no clear D. V gave up 0 bases and J gave up 7 bases, with 12 bases separating them. There are 14 residues in the CDR3. Germline-derived CDR1 and CDR2 are LGHNA and YSLEER. CDR3 sequence (DNA): TGCGCCAGCAGCCAAGATCTGTCCGCGGGTGGCTACACCTTC. Its translation is CASSQDLSAGGYTF.

This clonotype was counted between two and nine times. This CDR3 reads CASSYQRGVEAFF. CDR3 DNA: TGTGCCAGCAGTTACCAGAGGGGAGTTGAAGCTTTCTTT. The chain has TRBV6-6 and TRBJ1-1, with D possibly matching TRBD1 (5 bases). Between the trimmed V and J ends, which lost 2 bases and 7 bases, there was a span of 11 bases. Germline V gene sequence: CDR1 MNHNY, CDR2 SVGAGI (reference sequence). The CDR3 totals 13 residues.

This clonotype was observed a few times. This chain uses TRBV28 with TRBJ2-7; no reliable D call. Germline-derived CDR1 and CDR2 are MDHEN and SYDVKM. V shed 3 bases and J shed 7 bases, with 16 bases lying between them. There are 14 residues in the CDR3. The CDR3, as DNA: TGTGCCAGCAGTTTGAACACCCGGGTGTTTGAGCAGTACGTC. Translation: CASSLNTRVFEQYV.